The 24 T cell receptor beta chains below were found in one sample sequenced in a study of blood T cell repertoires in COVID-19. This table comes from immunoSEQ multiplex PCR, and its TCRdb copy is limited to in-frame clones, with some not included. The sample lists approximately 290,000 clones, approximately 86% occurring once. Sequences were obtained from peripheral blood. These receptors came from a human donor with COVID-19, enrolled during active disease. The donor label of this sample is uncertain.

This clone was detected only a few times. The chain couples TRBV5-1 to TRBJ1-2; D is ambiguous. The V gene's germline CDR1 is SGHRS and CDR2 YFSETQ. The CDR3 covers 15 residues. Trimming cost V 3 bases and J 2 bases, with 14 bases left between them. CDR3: CASSSQSTGNYGYTF. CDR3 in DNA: TGCGCCAGCAGCTCCCAATCGACCGGGAACTATGGCTACACCTTC. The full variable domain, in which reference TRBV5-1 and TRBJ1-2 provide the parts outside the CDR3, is KAGVTQTPRYLIKTRGQQVTLSCSPISGHRSVSWYQQTPGQGLQFLFEYFSETQRNKGNFPGRFSGRQFSNSRSEMNVSTLELGDSALYLCASSSQSTGNYGYTFGSGTRLTVV.

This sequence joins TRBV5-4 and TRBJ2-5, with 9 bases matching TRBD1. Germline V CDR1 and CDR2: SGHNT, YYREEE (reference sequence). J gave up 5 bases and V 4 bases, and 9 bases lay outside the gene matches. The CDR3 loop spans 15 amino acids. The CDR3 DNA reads TGTGCCAGCAGCCCGACAGGGGGAAGGGGTGAGACCCAGTACTTC. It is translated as CASSPTGGRGETQYF.

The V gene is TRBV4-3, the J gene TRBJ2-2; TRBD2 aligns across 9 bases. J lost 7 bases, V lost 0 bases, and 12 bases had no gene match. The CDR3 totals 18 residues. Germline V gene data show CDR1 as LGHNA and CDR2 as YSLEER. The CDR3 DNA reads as TGCGCCAGCAGCCAAGATTTTTTGTCTGCGGGAGGGGTCGGGGAGCTGTTTTTT. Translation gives CASSQDFLSAGGVGELFF.

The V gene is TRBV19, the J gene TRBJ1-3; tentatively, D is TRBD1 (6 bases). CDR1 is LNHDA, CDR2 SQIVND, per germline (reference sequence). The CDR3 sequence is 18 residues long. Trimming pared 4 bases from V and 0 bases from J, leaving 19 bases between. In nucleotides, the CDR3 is TGTGCCAGTAGTAGTCCAGGGGCACCTTCCACCTCTGGAAACACCATATATTTT. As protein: CASSSPGAPSTSGNTIYF.

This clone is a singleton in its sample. This CDR3 is CASTGTAGETQYF. Here the CDR3 DNA reads TGTGCCAGCACCGGGACTGCCGGGGAGACCCAGTACTTC. The chain carries TRBV3-1 (or the pseudogene TRBV3-2) and TRBJ2-5; D might be TRBD2 (6 bases). With 7 bases removed from V and 5 bases from J, the gap between germline ends came to 14 bases. The CDR3 sequence is 13 residues long. Germline CDR1 and CDR2: LGHDT and YNNKEL (reference sequence).

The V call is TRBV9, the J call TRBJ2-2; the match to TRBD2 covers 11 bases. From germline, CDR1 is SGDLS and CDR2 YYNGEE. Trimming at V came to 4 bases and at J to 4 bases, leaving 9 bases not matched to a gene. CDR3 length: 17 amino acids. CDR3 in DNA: TGTGCCAGCAGCACAAGACGAGGACTAGCGGGCACCGGGGAGCTGTTTTTT. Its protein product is CASSTRRGLAGTGELFF.

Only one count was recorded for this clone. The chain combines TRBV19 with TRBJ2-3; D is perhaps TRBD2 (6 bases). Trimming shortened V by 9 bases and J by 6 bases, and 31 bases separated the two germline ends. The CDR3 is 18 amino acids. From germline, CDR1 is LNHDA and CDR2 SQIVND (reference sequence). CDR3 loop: CASRRWGSAGTPGDTQYF. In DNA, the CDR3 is TGTGCCAGCCGCCGGTGGGGCTCGGCGGGAACCCCCGGGGATACGCAGTATTTT.

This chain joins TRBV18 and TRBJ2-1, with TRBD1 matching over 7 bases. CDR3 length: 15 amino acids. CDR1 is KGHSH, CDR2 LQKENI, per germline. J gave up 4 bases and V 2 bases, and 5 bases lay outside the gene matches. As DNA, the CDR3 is TGTGCCAGCTCACCATCGCAGGGGGAGTACAATGAGCAGTTCTTC. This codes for CASSPSQGEYNEQFF.

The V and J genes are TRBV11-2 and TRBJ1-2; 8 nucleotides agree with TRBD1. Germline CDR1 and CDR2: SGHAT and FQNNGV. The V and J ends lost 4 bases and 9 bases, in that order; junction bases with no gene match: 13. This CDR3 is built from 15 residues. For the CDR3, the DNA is TGTGCCAGCAGCTCCCAACCAGACAGGGGACGCAGCTACACCTTC. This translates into CASSSQPDRGRSYTF.

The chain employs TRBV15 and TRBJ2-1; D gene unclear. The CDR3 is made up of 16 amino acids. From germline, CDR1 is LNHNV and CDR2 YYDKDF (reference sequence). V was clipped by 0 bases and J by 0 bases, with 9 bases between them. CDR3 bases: TGTGCCACCAGCAGAGATCCACTTACCTCCTACAATGAGCAGTTCTTC. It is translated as CATSRDPLTSYNEQFF. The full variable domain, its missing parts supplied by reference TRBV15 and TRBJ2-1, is DAMVIQNPRYQVTQFGKPVTLSCSQTLNHNVMYWYQQKSSQAPKLLFHYYDKDFNNEADTPDNFQSRRPNTSFCFLDIRSPGLGDTAMYLCATSRDPLTSYNEQFFGPGTRLTVL.

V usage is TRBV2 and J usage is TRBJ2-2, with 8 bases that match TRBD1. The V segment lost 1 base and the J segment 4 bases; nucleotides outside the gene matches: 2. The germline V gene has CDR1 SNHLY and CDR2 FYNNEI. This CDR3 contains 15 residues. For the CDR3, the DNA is TGTGCCAGCAGTGAAGTACAGGGGGGCACCGGGGAGCTGTTTTTT. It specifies CASSEVQGGTGELFF. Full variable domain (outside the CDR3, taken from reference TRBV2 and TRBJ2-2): EPEVTQTPSHQVTQMGQEVILRCVPISNHLYFYWYRQILGQKVEFLVSFYNNEISEKSEIFDDQFSVERPDGSNFTLKIRSTKLEDSAMYFCASSEVQGGTGELFFGEGSRLTVL.

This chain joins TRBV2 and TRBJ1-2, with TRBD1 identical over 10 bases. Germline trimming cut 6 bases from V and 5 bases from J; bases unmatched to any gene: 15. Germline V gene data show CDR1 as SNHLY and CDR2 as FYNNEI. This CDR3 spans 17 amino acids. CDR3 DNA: TGTGCCAGCAGGGAAAGGTCCGGGACAGGGGTTTTGTATGGCTACACCTTC. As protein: CASRERSGTGVLYGYTF.

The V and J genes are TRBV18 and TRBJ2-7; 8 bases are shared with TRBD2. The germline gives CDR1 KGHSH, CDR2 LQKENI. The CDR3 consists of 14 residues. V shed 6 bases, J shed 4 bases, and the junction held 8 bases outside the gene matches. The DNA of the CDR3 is TGTGCCAGCTCGGACGGGAGGGCCGGGTACGAGCAGTACTTC. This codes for CASSDGRAGYEQYF.

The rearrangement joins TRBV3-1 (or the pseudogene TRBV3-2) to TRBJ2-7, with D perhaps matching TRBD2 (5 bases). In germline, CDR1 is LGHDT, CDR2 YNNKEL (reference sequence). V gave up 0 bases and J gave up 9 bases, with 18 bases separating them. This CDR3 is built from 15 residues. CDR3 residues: CASSQDPLRAALQYF. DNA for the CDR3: TGTGCCAGCAGCCAAGATCCCCTCCGAGCGGCCCTGCAGTACTTC.

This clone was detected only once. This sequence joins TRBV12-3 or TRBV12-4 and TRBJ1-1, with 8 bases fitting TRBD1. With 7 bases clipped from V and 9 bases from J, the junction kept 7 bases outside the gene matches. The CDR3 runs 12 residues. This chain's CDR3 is CASTLGQGKAFF. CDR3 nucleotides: TGTGCCAGCACGCTCGGACAGGGCAAAGCTTTCTTT.

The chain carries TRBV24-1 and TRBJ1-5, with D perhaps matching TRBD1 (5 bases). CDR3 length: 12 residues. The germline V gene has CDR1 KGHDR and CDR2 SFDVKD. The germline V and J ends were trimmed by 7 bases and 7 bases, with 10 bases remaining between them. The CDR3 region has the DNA TGTGCCACCAGCACAGGAGAACAGCCCCAGCATTTT. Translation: CATSTGEQPQHF.

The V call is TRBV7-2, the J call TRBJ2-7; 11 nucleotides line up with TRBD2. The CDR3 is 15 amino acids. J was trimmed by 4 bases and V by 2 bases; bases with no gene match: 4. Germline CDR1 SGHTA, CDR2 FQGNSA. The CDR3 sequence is CASSLTSGSRYEQYF. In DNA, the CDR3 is TGTGCCAGCAGCTTAACTAGCGGGAGTCGTTACGAGCAGTACTTC.

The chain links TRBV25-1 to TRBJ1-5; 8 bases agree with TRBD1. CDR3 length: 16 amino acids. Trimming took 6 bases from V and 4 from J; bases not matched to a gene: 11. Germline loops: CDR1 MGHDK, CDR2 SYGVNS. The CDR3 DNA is TGTGCCAGCAGCAGTAATACAGGGGGATTAAATCAGCCCCAGCATTTT. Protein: CASSSNTGGLNQPQHF.

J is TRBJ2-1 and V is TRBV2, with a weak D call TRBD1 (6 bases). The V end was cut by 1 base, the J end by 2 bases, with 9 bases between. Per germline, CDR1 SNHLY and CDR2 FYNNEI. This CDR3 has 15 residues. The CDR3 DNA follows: TGTGCCAGCAGTGAAGAAGGACAGCCCTACAATGAGCAGTTCTTC. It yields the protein CASSEEGQPYNEQFF.

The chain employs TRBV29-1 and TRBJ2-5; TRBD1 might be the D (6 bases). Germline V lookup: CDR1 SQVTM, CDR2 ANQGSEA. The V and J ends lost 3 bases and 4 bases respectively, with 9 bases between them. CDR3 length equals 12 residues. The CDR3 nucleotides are TGCAGCGTTGAGGACAGTGGAGAGACCCAGTACTTC. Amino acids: CSVEDSGETQYF.

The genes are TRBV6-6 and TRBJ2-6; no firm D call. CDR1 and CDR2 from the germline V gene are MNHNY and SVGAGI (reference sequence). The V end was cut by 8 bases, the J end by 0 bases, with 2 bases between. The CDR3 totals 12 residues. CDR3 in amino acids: CASYSGANVLTF. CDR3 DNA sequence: TGTGCCAGCTACTCTGGGGCCAACGTCCTGACTTTC.

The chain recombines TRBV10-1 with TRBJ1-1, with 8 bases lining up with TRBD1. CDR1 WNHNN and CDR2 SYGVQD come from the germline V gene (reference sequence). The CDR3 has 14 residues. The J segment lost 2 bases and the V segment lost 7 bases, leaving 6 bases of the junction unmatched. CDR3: CASTIGQGNTEAFF. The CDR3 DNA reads TGCGCCAGCACCATAGGACAGGGTAACACTGAAGCTTTCTTT.

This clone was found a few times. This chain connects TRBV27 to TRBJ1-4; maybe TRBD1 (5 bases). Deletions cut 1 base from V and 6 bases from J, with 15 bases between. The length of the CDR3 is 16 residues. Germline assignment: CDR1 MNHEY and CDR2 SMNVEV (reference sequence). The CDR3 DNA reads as TGTGCCAGCAGTTTATACCGGCTAGGAGGGGATGAAAAACTGTTTTTT. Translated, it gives CASSLYRLGGDEKLFF.

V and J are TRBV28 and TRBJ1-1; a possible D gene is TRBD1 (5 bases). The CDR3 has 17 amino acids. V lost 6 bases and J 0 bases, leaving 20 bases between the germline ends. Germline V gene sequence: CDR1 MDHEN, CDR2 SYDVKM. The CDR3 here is CASSLDTRRGMNTEAFF. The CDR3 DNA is TGTGCCAGCAGCCTCGACACCCGCCGGGGGATGAACACTGAAGCTTTCTTT.